The T cell receptor (beta chain) under discussion was sequenced for a study of cytomegalovirus exposure and HLA in healthy donors. Losses at the gene ends were 3 bases for V and 3 bases for J; bases not matched to a gene: 9. This CDR3 comprises 16 residues. Germline V gene lookup returns CDR1 SGHVS and CDR2 FNYEAQ. The table came from immunoSEQ multiplex PCR; TCRdb's copy has only in-frame clones and leaves some out. This table holds 150,000 to 200,000 clones, about four fifths found once. The gene calls are TRBV7-6 and TRBJ2-3; 7 bases are shared with TRBD2. This sequence originates from a young man in good health and CMV-seropositive. Source material: PBMCs. Written as DNA, the CDR3 is TGTGCCAGCAGCTTGGGGCTAGCGGAGTTTACAGATACGCAGTATTTT. Translating gives CASSLGLAEFTDTQYF.